What follows describes a single T cell receptor (beta chain). What it binds is not known. This sample is drawn from a study of STAT5B mutations in CD4+ large granular lymphocyte leukemia. Whole-study results and caveats: TRBV06-family usage was enriched in top patient clones (8/27) versus controls (2/35).

The CDR3 loop spans 15 amino acids. Per germline, CDR1 SGHVS and CDR2 FQNEAQ. The junction had 6 bases not matched to a gene; V was cut back by 5 bases and J by 5 bases. Sequencing was at survey level. Clones were sequenced by immunoSEQ multiplex PCR, and TCRdb holds only the in-frame ones, with some missing. The table records tens of thousands of clones, 65% to 90% of them present only once. The clonotype was recovered from a human donor in good health. The rearrangement joins TRBV7-8 to TRBJ2-1; TRBD2 aligns across 10 bases. The sample comprised CD4+ T cells from blood buffy coats. CDR3 sequence (DNA): TGTGCCAGCAGCCCGATTAGCGGGAGGAACAATGAGCAGTTCTTC. Translating gives CASSPISGRNNEQFF.